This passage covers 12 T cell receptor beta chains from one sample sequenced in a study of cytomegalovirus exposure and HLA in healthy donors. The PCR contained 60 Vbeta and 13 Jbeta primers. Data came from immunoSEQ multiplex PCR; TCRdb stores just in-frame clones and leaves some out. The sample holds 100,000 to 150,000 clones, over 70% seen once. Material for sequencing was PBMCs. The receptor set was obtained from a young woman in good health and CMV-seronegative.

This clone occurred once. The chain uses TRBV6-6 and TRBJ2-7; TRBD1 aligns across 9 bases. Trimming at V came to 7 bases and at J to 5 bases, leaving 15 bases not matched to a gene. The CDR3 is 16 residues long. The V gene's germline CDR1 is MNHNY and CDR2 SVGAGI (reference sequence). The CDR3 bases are TGTGCCAGCAACAGGATGGGTGGACAGGGGAGCGACGAGCAGTACTTC. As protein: CASNRMGGQGSDEQYF.

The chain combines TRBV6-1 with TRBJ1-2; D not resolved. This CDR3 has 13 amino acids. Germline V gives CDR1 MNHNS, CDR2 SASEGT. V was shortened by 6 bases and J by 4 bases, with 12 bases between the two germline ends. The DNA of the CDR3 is TGTGCCAGCAGCGAGCAGGTCTCCTATGGCTACACCTTC. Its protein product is CASSEQVSYGYTF.

The CDR3 DNA reads TGCGCCAGCAGGACGGACACCCGGACAGGGGTGATGGAGCAGTACTTC. Translation: CASRTDTRTGVMEQYF. V usage is TRBV5-1 and J usage is TRBJ2-7; 9 nucleotides agree with TRBD1. CDR1 SGHRS and CDR2 YFSETQ come from the germline V gene. V trimming: 5 bases; J trimming: 7 bases; junction bases outside the gene matches: 16. CDR3 size: 16 residues.

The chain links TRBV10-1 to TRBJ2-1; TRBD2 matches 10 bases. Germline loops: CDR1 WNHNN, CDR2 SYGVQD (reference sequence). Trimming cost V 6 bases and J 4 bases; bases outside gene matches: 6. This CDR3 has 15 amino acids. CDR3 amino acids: CASSRRTSGYNEQFF. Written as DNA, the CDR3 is TGCGCCAGCAGCCGGAGGACTAGCGGTTACAATGAGCAGTTCTTC.

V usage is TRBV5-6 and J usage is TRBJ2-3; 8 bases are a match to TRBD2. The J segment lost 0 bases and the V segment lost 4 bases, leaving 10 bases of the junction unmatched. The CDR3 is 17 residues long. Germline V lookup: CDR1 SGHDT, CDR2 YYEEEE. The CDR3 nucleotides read TGTGCCAGCAGCCGCAGGCGGGGGGCCACTAGCACAGATACGCAGTATTTT. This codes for CASSRRRGATSTDTQYF.

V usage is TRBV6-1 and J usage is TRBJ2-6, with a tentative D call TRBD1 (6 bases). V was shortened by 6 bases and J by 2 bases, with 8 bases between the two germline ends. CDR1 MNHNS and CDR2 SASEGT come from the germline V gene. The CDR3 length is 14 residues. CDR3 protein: CASSTGPGANVLTF. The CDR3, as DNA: TGTGCCAGCAGCACAGGGCCTGGGGCCAACGTCCTGACTTTC.

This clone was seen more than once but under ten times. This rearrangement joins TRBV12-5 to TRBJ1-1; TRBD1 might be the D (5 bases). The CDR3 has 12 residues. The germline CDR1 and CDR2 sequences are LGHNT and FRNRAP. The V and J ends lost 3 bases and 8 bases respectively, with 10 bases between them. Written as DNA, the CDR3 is TGTGCTAGTGGTTTTGGGGCGATGGAAGCTTTCTTT. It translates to CASGFGAMEAFF. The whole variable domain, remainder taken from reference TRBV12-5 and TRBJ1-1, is DARVTQTPRHKVTEMGQEVTMRCQPILGHNTVFWYRQTMMQGLELLAYFRNRAPLDDSGMPKDRFSAEMPDATLATLKIQPSEPRDSAVYFCASGFGAMEAFFGQGTRLTVV.

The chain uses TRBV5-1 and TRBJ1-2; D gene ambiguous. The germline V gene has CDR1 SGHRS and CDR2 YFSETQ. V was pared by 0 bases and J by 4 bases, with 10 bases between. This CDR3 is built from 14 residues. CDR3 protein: CASSLGGGLYGYTF. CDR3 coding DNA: TGCGCCAGCAGCTTGGGAGGCGGCCTCTATGGCTACACCTTC. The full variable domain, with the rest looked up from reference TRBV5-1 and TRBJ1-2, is KAGVTQTPRYLIKTRGQQVTLSCSPISGHRSVSWYQQTPGQGLQFLFEYFSETQRNKGNFPGRFSGRQFSNSRSEMNVSTLELGDSALYLCASSLGGGLYGYTFGSGTRLTVV.

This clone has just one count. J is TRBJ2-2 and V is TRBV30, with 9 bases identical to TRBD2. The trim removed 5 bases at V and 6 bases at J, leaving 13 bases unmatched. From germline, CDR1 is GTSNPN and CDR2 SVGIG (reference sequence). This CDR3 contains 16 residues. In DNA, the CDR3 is TGTGCCTGGGCTACCTTGGGGGCGGGAGGGCCCGGGGAGCTGTTTTTT. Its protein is CAWATLGAGGPGELFF.

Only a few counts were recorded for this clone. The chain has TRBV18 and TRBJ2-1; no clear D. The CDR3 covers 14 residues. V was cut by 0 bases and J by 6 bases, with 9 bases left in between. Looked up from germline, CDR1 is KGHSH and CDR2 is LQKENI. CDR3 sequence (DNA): TGTGCCAGCTCACCACCGCGAGATCTCAATGAGCAGTTCTTC. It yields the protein CASSPPRDLNEQFF.

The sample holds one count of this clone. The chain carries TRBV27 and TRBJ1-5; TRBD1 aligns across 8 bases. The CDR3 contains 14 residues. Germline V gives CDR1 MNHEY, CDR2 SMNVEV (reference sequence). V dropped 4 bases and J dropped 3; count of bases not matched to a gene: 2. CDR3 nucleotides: TGTGCCAGCAGTTCGGGACAGGTCAATCAGCCCCAGCATTTT. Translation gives CASSSGQVNQPQHF.

The chain's CDR3 is CASSYSHLSSGNTIYF. As DNA, the CDR3 is TGTGCCAGCAGTTACTCCCATTTGAGCTCTGGAAACACCATATATTTT. The chain joins TRBV6-5 to TRBJ1-3, with unresolved D. CDR1 and CDR2 from the germline V gene are MNHEY and SVGAGI. V lost 0 bases and J 0 bases, leaving 9 bases between the germline ends. The CDR3 loop spans 16 amino acids.